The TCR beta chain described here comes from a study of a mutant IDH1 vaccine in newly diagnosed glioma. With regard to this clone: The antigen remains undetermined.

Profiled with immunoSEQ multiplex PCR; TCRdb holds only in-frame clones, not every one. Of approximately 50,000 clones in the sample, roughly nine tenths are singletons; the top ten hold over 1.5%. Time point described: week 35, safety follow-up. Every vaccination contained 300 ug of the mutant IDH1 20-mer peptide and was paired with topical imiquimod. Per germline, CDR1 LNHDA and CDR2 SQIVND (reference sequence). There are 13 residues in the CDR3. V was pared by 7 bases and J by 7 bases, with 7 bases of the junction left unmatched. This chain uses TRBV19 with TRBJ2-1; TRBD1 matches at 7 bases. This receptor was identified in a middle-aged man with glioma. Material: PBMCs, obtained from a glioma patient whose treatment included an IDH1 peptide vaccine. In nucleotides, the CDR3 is TGTGCCAGTACCAAGGACAGGTGGAATGAGCAGTTCTTC. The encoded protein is CASTKDRWNEQFF.